This T cell receptor beta chain was documented in a study of T cell changes during pregnancy in multiple sclerosis. The repertoire was sequenced with immunoSEQ multiplex PCR; TCRdb's copy has only in-frame clones and lacks some. Among roughly 84,000 clones listed, 80% to 95% were seen once. Germline trimming cut 4 bases from V and 4 bases from J; bases unmatched to any gene: 10. CDR1 SGHDT and CDR2 YYEEEE come from the germline V gene. The CDR3 is 16 amino acids. The sequencing used peripheral blood, collected in the third trimester of pregnancy. The chain joins TRBV5-6 to TRBJ1-2, with 10 bases aligning to TRBD1. The receptor was derived from a female donor in good health, enrolled as a control in a pregnancy study. In DNA, the CDR3 is TGTGCCAGCAGCACTCAGACAGGGGGCGTTATCTATGGCTACACCTTC. Residues: CASSTQTGGVIYGYTF.